This T cell receptor beta chain was obtained from a study of T-cell reconstitution after alpha-beta-depleted transplantation in children. TCRbeta library construction was performed incorporating unique molecular identifiers. TCRdb reanalysed the PCR reads using MiXCR and keeps one entry per CDR3 protein. This table holds approximately 590,000 distinct CDR3 sequences, about 10% found once. The length of the CDR3 is 15 residues. Trimming shortened V by 1 base and J by 1 base, and 13 bases separated the two germline ends. Germline loops: CDR1 SQVTM, CDR2 ANQGSEA. Specimen: PBMCs from the stem cell graft donor, collected from the stem cell graft. V gene TRBV29-1 combines with J gene TRBJ2-5, with a tentative D call TRBD2 (6 bases). This TCR derives from a human donor who donated a stem cell graft to a child with acute myeloid leukemia. CDR3 amino acids: CSVEGGGRIQETQYF. The CDR3 DNA reads as TGCAGCGTTGAAGGGGGTGGGAGGATCCAAGAGACCCAGTACTTC. Filled out from reference TRBV29-1 and TRBJ2-5, the complete variable domain reads SAVISQKPSRDICQRGTSLTIQCQVDSQVTMMFWYRQQPGQSLTLIATANQGSEATYESGFVIDKFPISRPNLTFSTLTVSNMSPEDSSIYLCSVEGGGRIQETQYFGPGTRLLVL.